This TCR beta chain was recorded in a study of PD-1 blockade in classical Hodgkin lymphoma. Study in general: Nivolumab was given intravenously to patients at 3 mg/kg every 2 weeks.

With regard to this clone: The antigen is not known.

Each patient relapsed following autologous stem cell transplantation, and prior brentuximab vedotin exposure differed. Profiled with immunoSEQ multiplex PCR; TCRdb holds only in-frame clones, not every one. The profile covers about 94,000 clones, with 89% appearing a single time and over 8.5% taken by the ten largest. V dropped 10 bases and J dropped 2 bases, with 12 bases sitting between them. Per the germline V gene, CDR1 is LNHDA and CDR2 is SQIVND (reference sequence). This CDR3 has 14 amino acids. Study observations and caveats: Whoever responded completely had baseline diversity much like that seen in newly diagnosed patients. Newly diagnosed patients had baseline TCR diversity that was reportedly lower than that of healthy donors. TCR diversity rose significantly by C4D1 in CD4+ but not CD8+ cells.

The chain carries TRBV19 and TRBJ2-6, with no clear D. Sample: peripheral blood mononuclear cells (PBMCs), taken before the second cycle of nivolumab. This clonotype originated in a human donor with classical Hodgkin lymphoma. CDR3 DNA: TGTGCCACCGGACCGGACGCTGGGGCCAACGTCCTGACTTTC. This translates into CATGPDAGANVLTF.